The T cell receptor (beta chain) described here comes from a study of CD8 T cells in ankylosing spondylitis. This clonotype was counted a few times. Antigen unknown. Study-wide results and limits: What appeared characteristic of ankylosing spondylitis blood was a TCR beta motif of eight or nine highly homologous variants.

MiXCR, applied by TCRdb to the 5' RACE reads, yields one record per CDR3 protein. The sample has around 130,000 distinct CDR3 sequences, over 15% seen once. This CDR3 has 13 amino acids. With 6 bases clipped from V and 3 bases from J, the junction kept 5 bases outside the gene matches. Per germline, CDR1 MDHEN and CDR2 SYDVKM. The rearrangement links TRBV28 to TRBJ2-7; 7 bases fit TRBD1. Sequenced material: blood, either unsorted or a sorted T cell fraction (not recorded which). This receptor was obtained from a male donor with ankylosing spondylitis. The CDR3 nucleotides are TGTGCCAGCAGCCGACAGGGTGACTACGAGCAGTACTTC. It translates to CASSRQGDYEQYF.